One sample yielded the 26 T cell receptor beta chains listed below, sequenced in a study of CXCR3-negative and CXCR3-positive naive CD8 T cells (dated by TCRdb to between 2018 and 2021). The listed sequencing device is NextSeq 550. The Human TCR Profiling Kit (MiLaboratory) was used to prepare UMI-labeled 5' RACE TRB cDNA libraries. Each CDR3 protein sequence appears as one entry after TCRdb reprocessed the reads, and no DNA is included. The sample's table covers 5,000 to 5,500 distinct CDR3 sequences. Around 2% of the sample is taken by the ten largest. Sequenced sample: naive CXCR3- CD8+ T cells from blood. The sample's cell subset or site label, decoded: CD45RO-CCR7+CD27+CD95- naive CD8+ T cells lacking CXCR3 (TNR3-). The receptor source for this set is a human donor in good health. Some clones in this sample may be carry-over from other donors' samples.

This clonotype is called medium-sized based on its frequency. The chain recombines TRBV5-5 with TRBJ1-1; no DNA is available, so the TRBD1 call from TCRdb remains unchecked. Looked up from germline, CDR1 is SGHKS and CDR2 is YYEKEE (reference sequence). This CDR3 is built from 16 residues. The CDR3 sequence: CASSLVRQGFFSEAFF.

In terms of frequency, this clonotype is medium-sized. The chain joins TRBV20-1 to TRBJ2-1; TCRdb proposes TRBD1, but this gene call is untestable without DNA. Germline lookup yields CDR1 DFQATT and CDR2 SNEGSKA (reference sequence). The CDR3 spans 14 residues. The CDR3 is CSAPITGEYNEQFF.

This clonotype is identified as medium-sized from frequency. This rearrangement joins TRBV29-1 to TRBJ2-1. The germline gives CDR1 SQVTM, CDR2 ANQGSEA. CDR3 length equals 13 residues. Here the CDR3 reads CSVGLAVRNEQFF.

This clonotype is medium-sized by frequency. This chain connects TRBV20-1 to TRBJ1-2; the TCRdb call, TRBD1, lacks DNA for checking. Germline V gene data show CDR1 as DFQATT and CDR2 as SNEGSKA (reference sequence). The CDR3 covers 14 residues. The CDR3: CSARDVPRGYGYTF.

According to its frequency, this clonotype is medium-sized. The rearrangement uses TRBV28 and TRBJ2-4; TCRdb's D call, TRBD2, is unchecked because there is no DNA. This CDR3 region has 16 residues. The germline gives CDR1 MDHEN, CDR2 SYDVKM. CDR3 region: CASSFKGGWAKNIQYF.

This clonotype shows up as medium-sized (0.01 to 0.1%) by frequency. The chain carries TRBV7-2 and TRBJ1-5; the D call from TCRdb, TRBD1, cannot be confirmed without DNA. In germline, CDR1 is SGHTA, CDR2 FQGNSA. This CDR3 comprises 15 residues. The CDR3 region is CASSLVAGGYQPQHF.

By frequency, this clonotype registers medium-sized. The CDR3 is CASTPEGTSGANVLTF. The gene calls are TRBV6-6 and TRBJ2-6; TCRdb's D gene call, TRBD1, goes unchecked for lack of DNA. The germline V gene encodes CDR1 MNHNY and CDR2 SVGAGI (reference sequence). The CDR3 sequence is 16 residues long.

The CDR3 sequence is CASSKKKDRSNYGYTF. This chain uses TRBV21-1 with TRBJ1-2; TCRdb selects TRBD1, and the lack of DNA leaves this call unchecked. TRBV21-1 is recorded as a pseudogene. The CDR3 covers 16 residues.

CDR3 sequence reads: CSVATGTGELFF. The chain has TRBV29-1 and TRBJ2-2. Germline assignment: CDR1 SQVTM and CDR2 ANQGSEA. The CDR3 contains 12 residues.

This rearrangement joins TRBV6-5 to TRBJ2-1. The CDR3 extends over 16 amino acids. The germline CDR1 and CDR2 sequences are MNHEY and SVGAGI. Here the CDR3 reads CASRDPNRSPYNEQFF.

V is TRBV27 and J is TRBJ1-1. CDR1 is MNHEY, CDR2 SMNVEV, per germline (reference sequence). This CDR3 has 13 amino acids. The CDR3 protein is CASSLSRNTEAFF.

The chain is built from TRBV6-2 or TRBV6-3 and TRBJ2-5; TCRdb proposes TRBD1, but this gene call is untestable without DNA. This CDR3 has 12 residues. CDR1 is MNHEY, CDR2 SVGEGT, per germline. The CDR3: CATSGGGETQYF.

The chain joins TRBV6-5 to TRBJ2-1; the D call of TRBD2 rests on TCRdb alone, since no DNA is present to check it. The germline V gene encodes CDR1 MNHEY and CDR2 SVGAGI. The CDR3 covers 14 residues. CDR3 amino acids: CASSYSLAGESQIF.

This clonotype is deemed medium-sized by its frequency. The CDR3 loop reads CAISESREKPNTGELFF. The chain uses TRBV10-3 and TRBJ2-2. This CDR3 region has 17 residues. CDR1 and CDR2 from the germline V gene are ENHRY and SYGVKD.

The rearrangement joins TRBV28 to TRBJ2-5; TCRdb outputs TRBD2, but without DNA this stays unchecked. Germline CDR1 and CDR2: MDHEN and SYDVKM. The CDR3 runs to 17 residues. The chain's CDR3 is CASSLGLAGGSQETQYF. The full variable domain, rest sourced from reference TRBV28 and TRBJ2-5, is DVKVTQSSRYLVKRTGEKVFLECVQDMDHENMFWYRQDPGLGLRLIYFSYDVKMKEKGDIPEGYSVSREKKERFSLILESASTNQTSMYLCASSLGLAGGSQETQYFGPGTRLLVL.

In terms of frequency, this clonotype is medium-sized. The gene calls are TRBV29-1 and TRBJ2-7; TCRdb outputs TRBD2, but without DNA this stays unchecked. The CDR3 is 15 amino acids. Germline assignment: CDR1 SQVTM and CDR2 ANQGSEA. CDR3 sequence reads: CSVLGTSGSSYEQYF.

V is TRBV20-1 and J is TRBJ1-2; TCRdb proposes TRBD1, but this gene call is untestable without DNA. The V gene's germline CDR1 is DFQATT and CDR2 SNEGSKA (reference sequence). The length of the CDR3 is 15 residues. The CDR3 loop is CSARNPGGQVYGYTF.

The chain couples TRBV21-1 to TRBJ1-2; TCRdb's D gene call, TRBD1, goes unchecked for lack of DNA. TRBV21-1 corresponds to a pseudogene. CDR3 length: 16 amino acids. CDR3: CASSKASPPGVYGYTF.

This clonotype is deemed medium-sized by its frequency. The CDR3 protein is CSARGPQDIAYEQYF. J is TRBJ2-7 and V is TRBV20-1; as DNA is missing, the TRBD2 call by TCRdb cannot be tested. The CDR3 length is 15 residues. Germline lookup yields CDR1 DFQATT and CDR2 SNEGSKA (reference sequence).

Frequency places this clonotype as medium-sized. The chain uses TRBV7-3 and TRBJ1-1. Per germline, CDR1 SGHTA and CDR2 FQGTGA. This CDR3 region has 14 residues. CDR3 amino acids: CASSAEGDSLEAFF.

Measured by frequency, this clonotype is medium-sized. The chain employs TRBV10-3 and TRBJ2-5. Germline assignment: CDR1 ENHRY and CDR2 SYGVKD. This CDR3 spans 14 amino acids. The CDR3 sequence is CAIRGSAVQETQYF.

This clonotype counts as medium-sized by frequency. The chain combines TRBV25-1 with TRBJ1-2; checking the TCRdb D call of TRBD1 is not possible without DNA. The CDR3 runs 14 residues. Germline CDR1 and CDR2: MGHDK and SYGVNS. CDR3 residues: CASSEPTGPYGYTF.

The J gene is TRBJ1-1, the V gene TRBV5-5. CDR1 SGHKS and CDR2 YYEKEE come from the germline V gene (reference sequence). The CDR3 extends over 11 amino acids. The CDR3 sequence is CASSLVSEAFF.

This clonotype is labeled medium-sized based on frequency. CDR3 residues: CSARDGRGVSSYEQYF. This chain connects TRBV20-1 to TRBJ2-7; checking the TCRdb D call of TRBD2 is not possible without DNA. The CDR3 sequence is 16 residues long. Per the germline V gene, CDR1 is DFQATT and CDR2 is SNEGSKA (reference sequence).

The V gene is TRBV29-1, the J gene TRBJ2-5; TCRdb's D call, TRBD1, is unchecked because there is no DNA. Germline V CDR1 and CDR2: SQVTM, ANQGSEA. The CDR3 loop spans 13 amino acids. The CDR3 region is CSVGQGFGETQYF.

This clonotype is labeled medium-sized based on frequency. The rearrangement uses TRBV29-1 and TRBJ1-4. Germline V gene data show CDR1 as SQVTM and CDR2 as ANQGSEA. This CDR3 spans 13 amino acids. The CDR3 spells CSVEGEGDEKLFF.